This T cell receptor (beta chain) was found in a study of blood T cells in healthy people across ages. This clonotype was counted a few times. The germline V gene encodes CDR1 DFQATT and CDR2 SNEGSKA (reference sequence). Between the trimmed V and J ends, which lost 3 bases and 7 bases, there was a span of 19 bases. The CDR3 consists of 15 residues. Primed by a sample-barcoded 5' primer and a J-beta primer mix, a second PCR proceeded for 7 to 11 cycles. TCRdb re-analysed the 5' RACE reads in MiXCR, keeping a single row per CDR3 protein. The table includes over 600,000 distinct CDR3 sequences, about 61% detected once.

The origin of this receptor is a man aged 35 to 55 in good health. The gene calls are TRBV20-1 and TRBJ2-1, with D possibly matching TRBD1 (7 bases). Sequenced material: blood. CDR3 coding DNA: TGCAGTGCTAGTCCCCGCGCAGGGGGGAGGAATGAGCAGTTCTTC. It codes for CSASPRAGGRNEQFF.